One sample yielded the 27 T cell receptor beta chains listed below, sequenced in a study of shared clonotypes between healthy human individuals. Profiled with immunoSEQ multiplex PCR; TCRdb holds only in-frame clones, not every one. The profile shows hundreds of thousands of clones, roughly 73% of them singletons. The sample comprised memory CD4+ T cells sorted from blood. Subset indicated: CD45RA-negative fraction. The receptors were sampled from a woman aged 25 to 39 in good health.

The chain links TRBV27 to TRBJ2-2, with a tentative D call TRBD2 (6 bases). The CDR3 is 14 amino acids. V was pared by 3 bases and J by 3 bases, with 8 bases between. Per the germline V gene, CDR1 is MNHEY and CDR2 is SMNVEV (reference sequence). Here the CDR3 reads CASSFWEDTGELFF. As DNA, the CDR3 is TGTGCCAGCAGTTTTTGGGAGGACACCGGGGAGCTGTTTTTT.

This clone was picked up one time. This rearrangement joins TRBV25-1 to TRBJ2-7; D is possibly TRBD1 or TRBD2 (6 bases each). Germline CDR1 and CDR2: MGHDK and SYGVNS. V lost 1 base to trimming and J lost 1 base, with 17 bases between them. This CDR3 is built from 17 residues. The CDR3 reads CASSEFRGDGSSYEQYF. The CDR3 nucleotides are TGTGCCAGCAGTGAATTCAGGGGAGACGGGAGTTCCTACGAGCAGTACTTC.

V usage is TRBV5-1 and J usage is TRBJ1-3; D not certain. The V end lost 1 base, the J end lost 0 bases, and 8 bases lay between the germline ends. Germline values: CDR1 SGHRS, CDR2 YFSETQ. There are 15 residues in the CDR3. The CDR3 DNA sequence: TGCGCCAGCAGCTTGTCGCAGGTCTCTGGAAACACCATATATTTT. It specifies CASSLSQVSGNTIYF.

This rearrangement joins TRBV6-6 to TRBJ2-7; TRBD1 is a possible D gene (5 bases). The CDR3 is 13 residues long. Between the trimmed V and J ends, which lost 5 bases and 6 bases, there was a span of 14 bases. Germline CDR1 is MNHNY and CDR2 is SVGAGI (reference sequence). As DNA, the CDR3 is TGTGCCAGCAGTGTGGGTACAGGTTTCGAGCAGTACTTC. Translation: CASSVGTGFEQYF.

The chain's CDR3 is CASSEYQRQGVDYNEQFF. The CDR3 DNA follows: TGTGCCAGCAGTGAATACCAGCGACAGGGGGTGGATTACAATGAGCAGTTCTTC. The chain is built from TRBV25-1 and TRBJ2-1, with TRBD1 matching over 9 bases. The length of the CDR3 is 18 residues. V gave up 0 bases and J gave up 4 bases; unmatched junction bases: 10. The germline CDR1 and CDR2 sequences are MGHDK and SYGVNS. Full variable domain (rest looked up from reference TRBV25-1 and TRBJ2-1): EADIYQTPRYLVIGTGKKITLECSQTMGHDKMYWYQQDPGMELHLIHYSYGVNSTEKGDLSSESTVSRIRTEHFPLTLESARPSHTSQYLCASSEYQRQGVDYNEQFFGPGTRLTVL.

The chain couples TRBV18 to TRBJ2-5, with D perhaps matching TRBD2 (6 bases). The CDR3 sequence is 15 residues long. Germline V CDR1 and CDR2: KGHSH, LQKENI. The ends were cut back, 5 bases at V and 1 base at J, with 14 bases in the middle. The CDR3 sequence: CASSLDYLAQETQYF. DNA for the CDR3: TGTGCCAGCTCATTGGACTACCTCGCCCAAGAGACCCAGTACTTC.

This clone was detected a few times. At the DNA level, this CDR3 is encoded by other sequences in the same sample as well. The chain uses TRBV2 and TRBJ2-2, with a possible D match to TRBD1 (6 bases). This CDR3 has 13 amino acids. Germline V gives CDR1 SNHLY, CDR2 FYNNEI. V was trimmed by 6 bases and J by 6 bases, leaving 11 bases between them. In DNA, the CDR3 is TGTGCCAGCAGATACAGGGTATCCGGGGAGCTGTTTTTT. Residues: CASRYRVSGELFF.

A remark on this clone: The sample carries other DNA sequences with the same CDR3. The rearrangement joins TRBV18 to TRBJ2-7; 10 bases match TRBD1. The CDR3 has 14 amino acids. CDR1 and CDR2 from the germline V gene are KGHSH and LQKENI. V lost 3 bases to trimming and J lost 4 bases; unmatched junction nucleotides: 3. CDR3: CASSPRTGGYEQYF. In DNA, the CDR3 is TGTGCCAGCTCACCGCGGACAGGGGGTTACGAGCAGTACTTC.

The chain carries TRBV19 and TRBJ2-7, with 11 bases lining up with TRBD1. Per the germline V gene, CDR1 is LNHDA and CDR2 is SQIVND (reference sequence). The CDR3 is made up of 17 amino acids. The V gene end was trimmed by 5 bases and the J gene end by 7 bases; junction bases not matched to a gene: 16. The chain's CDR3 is CASSPLFKDRGQGEQYF. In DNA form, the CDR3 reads TGTGCCAGTAGTCCCCTATTTAAGGACAGGGGGCAAGGAGAGCAGTACTTC.

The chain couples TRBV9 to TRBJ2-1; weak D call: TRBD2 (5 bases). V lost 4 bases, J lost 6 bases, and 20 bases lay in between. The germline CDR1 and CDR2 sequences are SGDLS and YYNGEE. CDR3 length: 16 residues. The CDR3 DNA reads TGTGCCAGCAGCCCGCGGACTGCTCCTTCTGTCAATGAGCAGTTCTTC. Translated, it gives CASSPRTAPSVNEQFF.

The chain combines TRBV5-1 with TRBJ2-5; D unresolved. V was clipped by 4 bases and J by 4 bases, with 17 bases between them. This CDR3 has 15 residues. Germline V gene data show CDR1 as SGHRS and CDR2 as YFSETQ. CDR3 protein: CASSMGITNGETQYF. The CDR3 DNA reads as TGCGCCAGCAGCATGGGAATCACTAACGGAGAGACCCAGTACTTC.

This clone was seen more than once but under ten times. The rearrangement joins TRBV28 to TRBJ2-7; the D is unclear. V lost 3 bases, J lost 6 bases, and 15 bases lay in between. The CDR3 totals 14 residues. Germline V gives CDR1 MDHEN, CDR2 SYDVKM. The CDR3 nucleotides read TGTGCCAGCAGTTTTGGGCCGGCGCTCGGCGAGCAGTACTTC. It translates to CASSFGPALGEQYF.

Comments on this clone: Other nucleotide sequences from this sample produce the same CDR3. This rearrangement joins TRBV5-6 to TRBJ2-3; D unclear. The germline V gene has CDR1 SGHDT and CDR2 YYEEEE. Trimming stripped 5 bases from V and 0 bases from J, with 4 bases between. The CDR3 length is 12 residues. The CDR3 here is CASRLSTDTQYF. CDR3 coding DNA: TGTGCCAGCAGGCTGAGCACAGATACGCAGTATTTT.

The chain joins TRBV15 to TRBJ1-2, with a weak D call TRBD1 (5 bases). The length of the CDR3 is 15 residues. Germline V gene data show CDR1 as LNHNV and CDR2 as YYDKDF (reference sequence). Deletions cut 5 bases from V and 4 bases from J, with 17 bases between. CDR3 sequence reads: CATSSNEGTGYGYTF. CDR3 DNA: TGTGCCACCAGCTCTAACGAGGGGACGGGCTATGGCTACACCTTC.

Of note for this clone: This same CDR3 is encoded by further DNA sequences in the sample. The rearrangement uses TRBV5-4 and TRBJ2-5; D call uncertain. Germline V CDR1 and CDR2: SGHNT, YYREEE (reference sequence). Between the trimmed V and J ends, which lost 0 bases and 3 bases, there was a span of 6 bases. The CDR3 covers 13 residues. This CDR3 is CASSLESEETQYF. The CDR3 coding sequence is TGTGCCAGCAGCTTGGAATCAGAAGAGACCCAGTACTTC.

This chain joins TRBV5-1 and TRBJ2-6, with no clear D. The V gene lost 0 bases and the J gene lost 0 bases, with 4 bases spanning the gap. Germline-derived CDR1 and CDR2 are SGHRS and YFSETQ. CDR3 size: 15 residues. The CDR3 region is CASSLAPSGANVLTF. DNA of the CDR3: TGCGCCAGCAGCTTGGCTCCCTCTGGGGCCAACGTCCTGACTTTC.

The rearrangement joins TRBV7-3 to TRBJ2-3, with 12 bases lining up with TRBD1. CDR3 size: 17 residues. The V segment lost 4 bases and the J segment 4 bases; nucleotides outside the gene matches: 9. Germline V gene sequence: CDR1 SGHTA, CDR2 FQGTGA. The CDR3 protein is CASSSGTGGRQADTQYF. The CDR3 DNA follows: TGTGCCAGCAGCTCCGGGACAGGGGGCCGGCAGGCAGATACGCAGTATTTT.

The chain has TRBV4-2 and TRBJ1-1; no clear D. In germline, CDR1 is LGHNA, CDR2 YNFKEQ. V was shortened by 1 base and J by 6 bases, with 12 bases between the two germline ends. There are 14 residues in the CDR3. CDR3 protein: CASSQADVLPEAFF. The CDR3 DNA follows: TGTGCCAGCAGCCAAGCCGACGTTCTTCCTGAAGCTTTCTTT.

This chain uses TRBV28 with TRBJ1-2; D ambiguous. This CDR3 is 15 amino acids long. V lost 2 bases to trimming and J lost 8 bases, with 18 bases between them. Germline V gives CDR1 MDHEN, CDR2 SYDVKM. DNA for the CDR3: TGTGCCAGCAGTTTAGAGTGGGTGGCGGGCAGCGGCTACACCTTC. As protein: CASSLEWVAGSGYTF.

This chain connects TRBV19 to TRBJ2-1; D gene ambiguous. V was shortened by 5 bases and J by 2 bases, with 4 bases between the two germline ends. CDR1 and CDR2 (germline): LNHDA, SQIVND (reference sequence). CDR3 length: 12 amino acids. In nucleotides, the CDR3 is TGTGCCAGTAGTTCGACCTACAATGAGCAGTTCTTC. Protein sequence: CASSSTYNEQFF.

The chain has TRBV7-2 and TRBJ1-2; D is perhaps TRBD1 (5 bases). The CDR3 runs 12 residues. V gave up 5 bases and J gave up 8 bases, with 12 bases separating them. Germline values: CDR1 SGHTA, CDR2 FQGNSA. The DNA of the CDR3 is TGTGCCAGCAGCCTACGGACACAAGGCTACACCTTC. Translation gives CASSLRTQGYTF.

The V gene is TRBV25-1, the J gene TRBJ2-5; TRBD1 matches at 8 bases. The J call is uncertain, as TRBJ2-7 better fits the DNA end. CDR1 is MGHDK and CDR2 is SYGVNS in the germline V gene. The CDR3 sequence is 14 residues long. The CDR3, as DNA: TGTGCCAGCAGTGACAAACGGACAGGGCACGAGCAGTACTTC. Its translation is CASSDKRTGHEQYF.

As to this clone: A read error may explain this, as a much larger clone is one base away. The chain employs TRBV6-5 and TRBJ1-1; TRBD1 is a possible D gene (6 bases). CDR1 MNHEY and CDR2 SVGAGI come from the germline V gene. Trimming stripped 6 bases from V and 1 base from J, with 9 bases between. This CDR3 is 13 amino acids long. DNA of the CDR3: TGTGCCAGCAGCAAGACAGGGAACACTGAAGCTTTCTTT. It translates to CASSKTGNTEAFF.

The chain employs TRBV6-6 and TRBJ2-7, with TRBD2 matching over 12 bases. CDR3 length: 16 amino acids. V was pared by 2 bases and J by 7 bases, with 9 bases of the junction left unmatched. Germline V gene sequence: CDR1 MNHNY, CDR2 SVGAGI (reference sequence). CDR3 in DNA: TGTGCCAGCAGTTACCCTAGCGGGAGGGCCGGTGAAGAGCAGTACTTC. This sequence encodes CASSYPSGRAGEEQYF.

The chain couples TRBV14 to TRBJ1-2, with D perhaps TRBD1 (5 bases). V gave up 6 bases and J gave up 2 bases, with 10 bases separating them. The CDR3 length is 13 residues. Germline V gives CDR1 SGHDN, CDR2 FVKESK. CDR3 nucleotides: TGTGCCAGCAGTCCGGACACCAACTATGGCTACACCTTC. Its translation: CASSPDTNYGYTF. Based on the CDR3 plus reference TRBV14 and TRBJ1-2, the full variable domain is EAGVTQFPSHSVIEKGQTVTLRCDPISGHDNLYWYRRVMGKEIKFLLHFVKESKQDESGMPNNRFLAERTGGTYSTLKVQPAELEDSGVYFCASSPDTNYGYTFGSGTRLTVV.

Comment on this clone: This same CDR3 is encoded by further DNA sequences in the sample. CDR3 nucleotide sequence: TGTGCCAGCAGTTTGTTTGGAGGACAGCCCCAGCATTTT. This codes for CASSLFGGQPQHF. The V and J genes are TRBV28 and TRBJ1-5; D gene uncertain. The CDR3 consists of 13 residues. V gave up 3 bases and J gave up 7 bases, with 10 bases separating them. Germline V gene lookup returns CDR1 MDHEN and CDR2 SYDVKM.

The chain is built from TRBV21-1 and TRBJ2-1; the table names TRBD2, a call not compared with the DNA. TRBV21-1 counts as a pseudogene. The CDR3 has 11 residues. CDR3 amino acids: CASTRVGEQFF. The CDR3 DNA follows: TGTGCCAGCACCCGAGTCGGTGAGCAGTTCTTC.